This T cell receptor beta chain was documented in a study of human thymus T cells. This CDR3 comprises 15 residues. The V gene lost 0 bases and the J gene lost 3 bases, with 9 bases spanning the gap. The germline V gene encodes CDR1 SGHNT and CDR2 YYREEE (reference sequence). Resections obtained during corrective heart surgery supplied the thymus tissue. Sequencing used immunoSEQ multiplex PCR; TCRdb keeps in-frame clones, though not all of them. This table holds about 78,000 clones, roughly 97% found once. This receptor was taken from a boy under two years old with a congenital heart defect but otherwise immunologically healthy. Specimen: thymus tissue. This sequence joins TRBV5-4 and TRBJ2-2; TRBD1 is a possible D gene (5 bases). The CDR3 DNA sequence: TGTGCCAGCAGCTTGGGAGACAGAGACACCGGGGAGCTGTTTTTT. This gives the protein CASSLGDRDTGELFF.